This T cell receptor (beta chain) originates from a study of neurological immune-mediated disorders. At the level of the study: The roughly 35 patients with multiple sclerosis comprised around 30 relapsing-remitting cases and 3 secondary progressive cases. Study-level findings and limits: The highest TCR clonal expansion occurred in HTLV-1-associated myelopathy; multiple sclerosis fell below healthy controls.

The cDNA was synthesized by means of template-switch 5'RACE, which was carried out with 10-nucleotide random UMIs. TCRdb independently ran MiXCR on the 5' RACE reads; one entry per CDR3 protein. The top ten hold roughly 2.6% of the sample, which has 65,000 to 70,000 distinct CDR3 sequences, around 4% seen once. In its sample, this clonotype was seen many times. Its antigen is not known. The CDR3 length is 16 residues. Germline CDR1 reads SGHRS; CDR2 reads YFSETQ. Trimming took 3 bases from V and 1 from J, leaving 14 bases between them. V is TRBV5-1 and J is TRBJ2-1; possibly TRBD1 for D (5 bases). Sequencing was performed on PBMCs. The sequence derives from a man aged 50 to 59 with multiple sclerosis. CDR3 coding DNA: TGCGCCAGCAGCTCCTCCAGGGTATTATCCTACAATGAGCAGTTCTTC. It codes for CASSSSRVLSYNEQFF. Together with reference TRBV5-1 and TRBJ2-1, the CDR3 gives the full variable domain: KAGVTQTPRYLIKTRGQQVTLSCSPISGHRSVSWYQQTPGQGLQFLFEYFSETQRNKGNFPGRFSGRQFSNSRSEMNVSTLELGDSALYLCASSSSRVLSYNEQFFGPGTRLTVL.